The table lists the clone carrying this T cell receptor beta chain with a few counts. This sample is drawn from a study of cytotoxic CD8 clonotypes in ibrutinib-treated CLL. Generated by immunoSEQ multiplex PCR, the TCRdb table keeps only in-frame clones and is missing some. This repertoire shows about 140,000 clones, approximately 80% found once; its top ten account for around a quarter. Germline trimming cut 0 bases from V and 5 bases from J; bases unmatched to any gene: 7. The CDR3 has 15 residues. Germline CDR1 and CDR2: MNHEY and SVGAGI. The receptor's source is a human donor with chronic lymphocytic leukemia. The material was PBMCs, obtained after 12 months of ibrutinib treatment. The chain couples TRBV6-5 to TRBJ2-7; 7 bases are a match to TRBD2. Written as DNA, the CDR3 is TGTGCCAGCAGTTACTCAGGGGAGGGGTACGACGAGCAGTACTTC. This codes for CASSYSGEGYDEQYF.